Presented here are 3 T cell receptor beta chains from one specimen sequenced in a study of Graves' ophthalmopathy and Graves' hyperthyroidism. RNA transcripts were the source from which TCR beta CDR3 regions were amplified. The first round was an RT-PCR with HTBI primers, and the second round was a multiplex PCR. Each CDR3 protein is one row after TCRdb ran MiXCR on the multiplex PCR reads. The sample contains about 58,000 distinct CDR3 sequences, approximately 47% of which appear only once. The sequencing input was peripheral blood. The receptors come from an adult woman with Graves' ophthalmopathy.

This clonotype was seen a few times. The chain couples TRBV30 to TRBJ1-5; D not resolved. Germline-derived CDR1 and CDR2 are GTSNPN and SVGIG (reference sequence). The CDR3 consists of 12 residues. With 2 bases removed from V and 4 bases from J, the gap between germline ends came to 6 bases. The CDR3 reads CAWSPGNQPQHF. The CDR3 DNA follows: TGTGCCTGGAGTCCCGGGAATCAGCCCCAGCATTTT.

This chain connects TRBV7-9 to TRBJ1-2; TRBD1 matches 10 bases. The germline gives CDR1 SEHNR, CDR2 FQNEAQ (reference sequence). V gave up 3 bases and J gave up 4 bases; unmatched junction bases: 8. The length of the CDR3 is 16 residues. CDR3 sequence: CASSFPTGGASYGYTF. The CDR3 DNA sequence: TGTGCCAGCAGCTTTCCGACAGGGGGCGCTAGCTATGGCTACACCTTC.

This clonotype was seen ten or more times. The rearrangement links TRBV19 to TRBJ1-3; D gene unclear. V was pared by 2 bases and J by 0 bases, with 8 bases between. CDR1 is LNHDA and CDR2 is SQIVND in the germline V gene (reference sequence). The CDR3 loop spans 15 amino acids. CDR3 amino acids: CASSINRGSGNTIYF. The CDR3, as DNA: TGTGCCAGTAGTATAAACCGAGGCTCTGGAAACACCATATATTTT.